One and the same sample provided the 30 T cell receptor beta chains below, sequenced in a study of blood T cell repertoires in COVID-19. Generated by immunoSEQ multiplex PCR, the TCRdb table keeps only in-frame clones and is missing some. This sample has under 200,000 clones, with 86% found just once. The sequenced material came from peripheral blood. Receptor source: a man aged 18 to 29 with acute or convalescent COVID-19.

The J gene is TRBJ1-3, the V gene TRBV21-1; no DNA check was done on the table's D call, TRBD1. TRBV21-1 is assigned pseudogene status. This CDR3 has 17 residues. The CDR3: CATGDRDILSSGNTIYF. In DNA form, the CDR3 reads TGTGCCACCGGGGACAGGGATATACTGAGCTCTGGAAACACCATATATTTT.

V is TRBV28 and J is TRBJ1-1; perhaps TRBD1 as D (5 bases). Trimming cost V 6 bases and J 1 base, with 15 bases left between them. Germline CDR1 MDHEN, CDR2 SYDVKM. This CDR3 comprises 15 residues. The CDR3 loop reads CASRGLTGQNTEAFF. DNA of the CDR3: TGTGCCAGCAGAGGGTTAACAGGCCAGAACACTGAAGCTTTCTTT.

V gene TRBV19 combines with J gene TRBJ2-2, with 10 bases aligning to TRBD2. The V gene's germline CDR1 is LNHDA and CDR2 SQIVND (reference sequence). V lost 10 bases, J lost 2 bases, and 7 bases stayed unmatched. CDR3 length: 15 residues. The CDR3 nucleotides are TGTGCCACCAATAGCGGGGGGCTAAACACCGGGGAGCTGTTTTTT. Its translation is CATNSGGLNTGELFF.

The chain is built from TRBV5-1 and TRBJ1-1; D unclear. The CDR3 extends over 14 amino acids. Germline assignment: CDR1 SGHRS and CDR2 YFSETQ. The V and J ends lost 2 bases and 1 base respectively, with 9 bases between them. CDR3 sequence reads: CASSFAGGNTEAFF. DNA of the CDR3: TGCGCCAGCAGCTTTGCGGGAGGGAACACTGAAGCTTTCTTT.

This sequence joins TRBV19 and TRBJ2-7; maybe TRBD1 (6 bases). This CDR3 is built from 14 residues. In germline, CDR1 is LNHDA, CDR2 SQIVND (reference sequence). Deletions cut 3 bases from V and 2 bases from J, with 11 bases between. CDR3 in DNA: TGTGCCAGTAGTATGACGCAGGGGACCTACGAGCAGTACTTC. It specifies CASSMTQGTYEQYF. Filled out from reference TRBV19 and TRBJ2-7, the complete variable domain reads DGGITQSPKYLFRKEGQNVTLSCEQNLNHDAMYWYRQDPGQGLRLIYYSQIVNDFQKGDIAEGYSVSREKKESFPLTVTSAQKNPTAFYLCASSMTQGTYEQYFGPGTRLTVT.

The chain links TRBV20-1 to TRBJ2-1; 7 positions match TRBD1. J was trimmed by 10 bases and V by 5 bases; bases with no gene match: 2. CDR1 is DFQATT and CDR2 is SNEGSKA in the germline V gene (reference sequence). The CDR3 covers 10 residues. DNA for the CDR3: TGCAGTGCTTACAGGGGAGAGCAGTTCTTC. Its translation is CSAYRGEQFF.

CDR3 sequence: CASSLRGPNSGNTIYF. As DNA, the CDR3 is TGTGCCAGCAGCTTACGTGGGCCTAACTCTGGAAACACCATATATTTT. The J gene is TRBJ1-3, the V gene TRBV5-4; no firm D call. V lost 2 bases to trimming and J lost 0 bases, with 12 bases between them. Germline CDR1 is SGHNT and CDR2 is YYREEE (reference sequence). The CDR3 is 16 residues long.

This chain uses TRBV7-2 with TRBJ2-1; 7 positions match TRBD1. CDR1 SGHTA and CDR2 FQGNSA come from the germline V gene. The CDR3 extends over 15 amino acids. V lost 4 bases, J lost 0 bases, and 3 bases stayed unmatched. The CDR3 reads CASSSRGNSYNEQFF. The CDR3 region has the DNA TGTGCCAGCAGCTCCAGGGGGAACTCCTACAATGAGCAGTTCTTC.

This clone was seen a few times. The chain carries TRBV11-2 and TRBJ1-1, with D perhaps matching TRBD1 (5 bases). The germline V gene encodes CDR1 SGHAT and CDR2 FQNNGV. This CDR3 has 15 amino acids. V lost 4 bases, J lost 1 base, and 13 bases lay in between. CDR3 in amino acids: CASSSSGERNTEAFF. CDR3 DNA sequence: TGTGCCAGCAGCTCCTCGGGGGAGAGGAACACTGAAGCTTTCTTT.

The chain uses TRBV6-1 and TRBJ1-1; the match to TRBD1 covers 8 bases. Germline V gives CDR1 MNHNS, CDR2 SASEGT. The CDR3 consists of 16 residues. V lost 4 bases to trimming and J lost 7 bases; unmatched junction nucleotides: 14. This chain's CDR3 is CASSGQGTASGIEAFF. CDR3 DNA: TGTGCCAGCAGTGGACAGGGGACAGCGAGCGGCATTGAAGCTTTCTTT.

The chain has TRBV6-4 and TRBJ2-3; maybe TRBD2 (6 bases). Deletions cut 0 bases from V and 4 bases from J, with 11 bases between. The CDR3 consists of 15 residues. Germline lookup yields CDR1 MRHNA and CDR2 SNTAGT. In DNA form, the CDR3 reads TGTGCCAGCAGTGACTCGTTGGGGGGTGCAGATACGCAGTATTTT. Its protein product is CASSDSLGGADTQYF.

The chain uses TRBV7-2 and TRBJ1-4; TRBD1 is a possible D gene (6 bases). Germline V lookup: CDR1 SGHTA, CDR2 FQGNSA. Deletions cut 1 base from V and 4 bases from J, with 13 bases between. This CDR3 is 16 amino acids long. Written as DNA, the CDR3 is TGTGCCAGCAGCTTAGGAGCGGGGGCGTATAATGAAAAACTGTTTTTT. Amino acid sequence: CASSLGAGAYNEKLFF.

The chain uses TRBV12-5 and TRBJ1-1, with D maybe TRBD1 (6 bases). This CDR3 has 14 amino acids. V was trimmed by 4 bases and J by 7 bases, leaving 16 bases between them. Germline CDR1 and CDR2: LGHNT and FRNRAP. The CDR3 sequence is CASGSTGMRGEAFF. The CDR3 nucleotides are TGTGCTAGTGGTTCTACAGGGATGAGGGGTGAAGCTTTCTTT.

V is TRBV28 and J is TRBJ1-6; no clear D. Germline V CDR1 and CDR2: MDHEN, SYDVKM. V was pared by 3 bases and J by 5 bases, with 8 bases between. The CDR3 runs to 14 residues. This CDR3 is CASSFWQNNSPLHF. CDR3 DNA: TGTGCCAGCAGTTTTTGGCAAAATAATTCACCCCTCCACTTT. The entire variable domain, with the rest obtained from reference TRBV28 and TRBJ1-6, is as follows: DVKVTQSSRYLVKRTGEKVFLECVQDMDHENMFWYRQDPGLGLRLIYFSYDVKMKEKGDIPEGYSVSREKKERFSLILESASTNQTSMYLCASSFWQNNSPLHFGNGTRLTVT.

V gene TRBV30 combines with J gene TRBJ2-7, with D possibly being TRBD2 (6 bases). V gave up 3 bases and J gave up 3 bases, with 18 bases separating them. In germline, CDR1 is GTSNPN, CDR2 SVGIG (reference sequence). The CDR3 runs 15 residues. The CDR3 DNA reads as TGTGCCTGGAGAGAATTGCGGGGAAACATCTACGAGCAGTACTTC. It codes for CAWRELRGNIYEQYF.

J is TRBJ1-2 and V is TRBV10-3; TRBD1 agrees at 10 bases. Per the germline V gene, CDR1 is ENHRY and CDR2 is SYGVKD. The CDR3 sequence is 17 residues long. With V trimmed by 4 bases and J by 1 base, 9 bases remained unmatched. The CDR3 sequence: CAISVRDRGRRNYGYTF. The CDR3 coding sequence is TGTGCCATCAGTGTACGGGACAGGGGTAGGCGTAACTATGGCTACACCTTC.

A note on this clone: An end of the junction does not agree with germline; a read error may underlie this. The genes are TRBV6-1 and TRBJ2-1; 7 nucleotides line up with TRBD2. CDR1 is MNHNS, CDR2 SASEGT, per germline. CDR3 size: 15 residues. DNA of the CDR3: TGTGCCAGCAGCGAAGGGACTACCACCTACAATGAGCAGTTCTTC. Translating it yields CASSEGTTTYNEQFF.

This clone was seen more than once but under ten times. The chain uses TRBV2 and TRBJ2-7; possible D gene TRBD1, 5 bases. There are 13 residues in the CDR3. V lost 7 bases, J lost 5 bases, and 15 bases lay in between. Germline CDR1 is SNHLY and CDR2 is FYNNEI. CDR3 residues: CASNQQQVNEQYF. The DNA of the CDR3 is TGTGCCAGCAACCAACAACAGGTAAACGAGCAGTACTTC. Drawing the rest from reference TRBV2 and TRBJ2-7, the complete variable domain is EPEVTQTPSHQVTQMGQEVILRCVPISNHLYFYWYRQILGQKVEFLVSFYNNEISEKSEIFDDQFSVERPDGSNFTLKIRSTKLEDSAMYFCASNQQQVNEQYFGPGTRLTVT.

The gene calls are TRBV9 and TRBJ1-6; a possible D gene is TRBD1 (5 bases). V lost 0 bases and J 10 bases, leaving 14 bases between the germline ends. Per the germline V gene, CDR1 is SGDLS and CDR2 is YYNGEE. The CDR3 loop spans 15 amino acids. The CDR3 region is CASSVAFGAGSPLHF. The DNA of the CDR3 is TGTGCCAGCAGCGTAGCTTTTGGGGCTGGGTCACCCCTCCACTTT.

The rearrangement links TRBV20-1 to TRBJ2-1; 9 bases fit TRBD1. In germline, CDR1 is DFQATT, CDR2 SNEGSKA (reference sequence). The CDR3 contains 11 residues. V was clipped by 5 bases and J by 11 bases; unmatched bases: 4. This CDR3 is CSAGTGNKQFF. CDR3 DNA sequence: TGCAGTGCTGGGACAGGGAATAAGCAGTTCTTC.

The V gene is TRBV19, the J gene TRBJ1-5, with 7 bases fitting TRBD1. Germline CDR1 reads LNHDA; CDR2 reads SQIVND (reference sequence). CDR3 length: 14 amino acids. After removal of 6 bases from V and 7 bases from J, the junction contained 9 bases not matched to a gene. This chain's CDR3 is CASSLDRVNQPQHF. CDR3 nucleotides: TGTGCCAGTAGCTTAGACAGGGTAAACCAGCCCCAGCATTTT.

This chain links TRBV27 with TRBJ2-1, with TRBD1 matching over 9 bases. Germline V gene lookup returns CDR1 MNHEY and CDR2 SMNVEV (reference sequence). This CDR3 region has 14 residues. Trimming removed 7 bases from V and 4 bases from J; junction bases left unmatched: 5. CDR3 residues: CASKRGQGYNEQFF. The CDR3 region has the DNA TGTGCCAGCAAACGGGGACAGGGATACAATGAGCAGTTCTTC.

The chain uses TRBV30 and TRBJ1-1; D remains unclear. V dropped 1 base and J dropped 11 bases, with 14 bases sitting between them. The germline V gene encodes CDR1 GTSNPN and CDR2 SVGIG (reference sequence). This CDR3 spans 12 amino acids. CDR3 amino acids: CAWSATREQAFF. The CDR3 DNA reads TGTGCCTGGAGTGCTACACGGGAGCAGGCTTTCTTT.

This chain joins TRBV5-4 and TRBJ2-7; 7 bases are shared with TRBD1. The J segment lost 2 bases and the V segment lost 3 bases, leaving 11 bases of the junction unmatched. CDR1 is SGHNT and CDR2 is YYREEE in the germline V gene (reference sequence). There are 16 residues in the CDR3. CDR3 sequence: CASSSPSRQGTYEQYF. CDR3 sequence (DNA): TGTGCCAGCAGCTCCCCGAGTCGACAGGGAACCTACGAGCAGTACTTC.

The CDR3 is CASSKGQGTPQHF. The CDR3 DNA is TGTGCCAGCAGCAAGGGACAGGGGACGCCCCAGCATTTT. The V and J genes are TRBV7-3 and TRBJ1-5, with 10 bases identical to TRBD1. This CDR3 comprises 13 residues. The J segment lost 9 bases and the V segment lost 5 bases, leaving 4 bases of the junction unmatched. Germline-derived CDR1 and CDR2 are SGHTA and FQGTGA.

The chain links TRBV7-9 to TRBJ1-2, with D possibly matching TRBD1 (6 bases). The CDR3 is 12 amino acids. Germline CDR1 and CDR2: SEHNR and FQNEAQ (reference sequence). Trimming took 3 bases from V and 8 from J, leaving 10 bases between them. The CDR3 loop reads CASSFSGEGYTF. CDR3 DNA: TGTGCCAGCAGCTTTTCAGGGGAGGGCTACACCTTC.

This chain joins TRBV7-8 and TRBJ2-7; the match to TRBD1 covers 11 bases. V gave up 1 base and J gave up 4 bases; unmatched junction bases: 18. Germline assignment: CDR1 SGHVS and CDR2 FQNEAQ. The CDR3 totals 20 residues. CDR3 bases: TGTGCCAGCAGCTTAGTTACTGAGGACAGGGGGCGAAGGTCATTTTACGAGCAGTACTTC. It yields the protein CASSLVTEDRGRRSFYEQYF.

Turning to this clone: A read error may produce the germline difference seen at one junction end. The chain employs TRBV29-1 and TRBJ2-7; possibly TRBD1 for D (6 bases). The CDR3 has 9 residues. Per germline, CDR1 SQVTM and CDR2 ANQGSEA. CDR3 in DNA: TGCAGCGTTGGGGGGCCGGGAACCTTC. It is translated as CSVGGPGTF.

The genes are TRBV10-3 and TRBJ1-5; D is possibly TRBD1 (5 bases). Germline assignment: CDR1 ENHRY and CDR2 SYGVKD. The V end was cut by 10 bases, the J end by 1 base, with 26 bases between. CDR3 length: 18 amino acids. CDR3 nucleotide sequence: TGTGCCACGGCGGCAGGGATCCCTTCTGGTTTAAGCAATCAGCCCCAGCATTTT. It yields the protein CATAAGIPSGLSNQPQHF.

CDR3 in DNA: TGTGCCAGCTCGCCAAATACCGGCTCCTACAATGAGCAGTTCTTC. This gives the protein CASSPNTGSYNEQFF. The chain carries TRBV18 and TRBJ2-1; no clear D gene. V lost 6 bases and J lost 0, with 12 bases in between. The CDR3 is 15 amino acids. Germline V gene sequence: CDR1 KGHSH, CDR2 LQKENI.